A single sample is the source of the 16 T cell receptor beta chains below, sequenced in a study of cytomegalovirus exposure and HLA in healthy donors. Amplification used 60 Vbeta primers and 13 Jbeta primers. Sequencing used immunoSEQ multiplex PCR; TCRdb keeps in-frame clones, though not all of them. The data hold nearly 110,000 clones, with about 74% observed a single time. The sequencing input was PBMCs. The receptor set was obtained from a woman aged 40 to 55 in good health and CMV-seropositive.

This clone has just a few counts. This sequence joins TRBV5-1 and TRBJ2-5, with 7 bases matching TRBD2. CDR1 and CDR2 (germline): SGHRS, YFSETQ. This CDR3 is built from 14 residues. V gave up 3 bases and J gave up 5 bases; unmatched junction bases: 7. CDR3 sequence reads: CASSWTRREETQYF. In nucleotides, the CDR3 is TGCGCCAGCAGCTGGACTAGGCGGGAGGAGACCCAGTACTTC.

This chain links TRBV7-8 with TRBJ2-7; 9 bases line up with TRBD1. Germline V CDR1 and CDR2: SGHVS, FQNEAQ. J was trimmed by 5 bases and V by 1 base; bases with no gene match: 6. The CDR3 contains 15 residues. The CDR3 DNA reads TGTGCCAGCAGCTTAGGAGGGACAGGGACGGACGAGCAGTACTTC. Translated: CASSLGGTGTDEQYF.

This sequence joins TRBV2 and TRBJ1-1; 7 positions match TRBD1. Trimming took 5 bases from V and 6 from J; bases not matched to a gene: 6. The CDR3 spans 13 residues. From germline, CDR1 is SNHLY and CDR2 FYNNEI. The DNA of the CDR3 is TGTGCCAGCAGTCAAGGGACAGCCGCTGAAGCTTTCTTT. This codes for CASSQGTAAEAFF.

This chain joins TRBV4-1 and TRBJ2-1; 8 positions match TRBD1. The CDR3 sequence is 16 residues long. The germline gives CDR1 MGHRA, CDR2 YSYEKL. J was trimmed by 5 bases and V by 4 bases; bases with no gene match: 10. In nucleotides, the CDR3 is TGCGCCAGCAGCCGACTGGGACAGGACTACCACAATGAGCAGTTCTTC. It yields the protein CASSRLGQDYHNEQFF.

This CDR3 is CASSSGQGASGELFF. The CDR3 DNA follows: TGTGCCAGCAGCTCGGGACAGGGGGCCTCCGGGGAGCTGTTTTTT. This chain connects TRBV28 to TRBJ2-2, with TRBD1 identical over 12 bases. V trimming: 6 bases; J trimming: 6 bases; junction bases outside the gene matches: 5. The germline V gene has CDR1 MDHEN and CDR2 SYDVKM. CDR3 size: 15 residues.

V gene TRBV7-2 combines with J gene TRBJ2-1; D is possibly TRBD2 (7 bases). This CDR3 has 16 amino acids. CDR1 is SGHTA, CDR2 FQGNSA, per germline. V dropped 1 base and J dropped 9 bases, with 19 bases sitting between them. As DNA, the CDR3 is TGTGCCAGCAGCTTAGTAGTGAGGGGGGGCGGTGGTGAGCAGTTCTTC. Protein: CASSLVVRGGGGEQFF.

The V and J genes are TRBV6-1 and TRBJ1-1; D is ambiguous. The CDR3 runs to 15 residues. Trimming shortened V by 10 bases and J by 4 bases, and 22 bases separated the two germline ends. Germline lookup yields CDR1 MNHNS and CDR2 SASEGT. The CDR3 is CATWVHGEFGTEAFF. The CDR3 DNA sequence: TGTGCCACCTGGGTACACGGGGAGTTCGGCACTGAAGCTTTCTTT.

The chain carries TRBV6-6 and TRBJ1-2, with D perhaps matching TRBD1 (6 bases). The CDR3 consists of 15 residues. Deletions cut 2 bases from V and 7 bases from J, with 17 bases between. Per the germline V gene, CDR1 is MNHNY and CDR2 is SVGAGI (reference sequence). CDR3 sequence: CASSYPVGGEGGYTF. In nucleotides, the CDR3 is TGTGCCAGCAGTTACCCCGTTGGGGGCGAGGGTGGCTACACCTTC.

The sample holds a few counts of this clone. The chain has TRBV5-1 and TRBJ2-3, with 15 positions matching TRBD2. The CDR3 is 15 residues long. Germline loops: CDR1 SGHRS, CDR2 YFSETQ. V trimming: 7 bases; J trimming: 4 bases; junction bases outside the gene matches: 4. The CDR3 reads CASGTSGGRSDTQYF. CDR3 bases: TGCGCCAGCGGGACTAGCGGGGGGAGGTCAGATACGCAGTATTTT.

This chain uses TRBV6-6 with TRBJ1-1, with D unclear. The CDR3 extends over 13 amino acids. The germline CDR1 and CDR2 sequences are MNHNY and SVGAGI (reference sequence). The ends were cut back, 10 bases at V and 0 bases at J, with 12 bases in the middle. This CDR3 reads CATGGQMNTEAFF. CDR3 in DNA: TGTGCCACGGGCGGGCAGATGAACACTGAAGCTTTCTTT.

V and J are TRBV30 and TRBJ2-7; D call uncertain. Germline CDR1 GTSNPN, CDR2 SVGIG (reference sequence). Between the trimmed V and J ends, which lost 1 base and 4 bases, there was a span of 5 bases. There are 11 residues in the CDR3. DNA for the CDR3: TGTGCCTGGAGTGCCGGGTACGAGCAGTACTTC. Translating it yields CAWSAGYEQYF.

In its sample, this clone was seen a few times. In the same sample, other DNA sequences code for this CDR3. The chain combines TRBV9 with TRBJ2-5, with D possibly being TRBD2 (6 bases). In germline, CDR1 is SGDLS, CDR2 YYNGEE. This CDR3 region has 13 residues. Trimming removed 4 bases at V and 2 bases at J, with 9 bases between. CDR3 sequence: CASSPGLQETQYF. CDR3 DNA: TGTGCCAGCAGCCCGGGACTGCAAGAGACCCAGTACTTC.

The rearrangement joins TRBV4-1 to TRBJ2-7, with 8 bases aligning to TRBD2. Losses at the gene ends were 0 bases for V and 1 base for J; bases not matched to a gene: 11. This CDR3 comprises 18 residues. Per the germline V gene, CDR1 is MGHRA and CDR2 is YSYEKL. The CDR3 DNA sequence: TGCGCCAGCAGCCAAGAACGGCGGGGGGCAGGGTTTTCCTACGAGCAGTACTTC. Protein: CASSQERRGAGFSYEQYF.

The chain carries TRBV28 and TRBJ2-5, with a possible D match to TRBD1 (5 bases). Germline CDR1 reads MDHEN; CDR2 reads SYDVKM. V lost 5 bases and J 1 base, leaving 8 bases between the germline ends. The CDR3 consists of 13 residues. The CDR3 region is CASSPDTQETQYF. CDR3 in DNA: TGTGCCAGCAGTCCGGACACCCAAGAGACCCAGTACTTC.

The V gene is TRBV7-9, the J gene TRBJ1-2, with 7 bases that match TRBD1. The V and J ends lost 5 bases and 5 bases, in that order; junction bases with no gene match: 11. Germline CDR1 is SEHNR and CDR2 is FQNEAQ (reference sequence). The CDR3 covers 15 residues. In DNA form, the CDR3 reads TGTGCCAGCAGCATGACCCGAATACAGGGGTATGGCTACACCTTC. Residues: CASSMTRIQGYGYTF.

There are many counts of this clone. The rearrangement uses TRBV19 and TRBJ1-1; D remains unclear. This CDR3 is 14 amino acids long. Deletions cut 2 bases from V and 1 base from J, with 8 bases between. Germline-derived CDR1 and CDR2 are LNHDA and SQIVND (reference sequence). The chain's CDR3 is CASSITQRNTEAFF. CDR3 DNA sequence: TGTGCCAGTAGTATAACACAGAGGAACACTGAAGCTTTCTTT. Full variable domain (outside the CDR3, taken from reference TRBV19 and TRBJ1-1): DGGITQSPKYLFRKEGQNVTLSCEQNLNHDAMYWYRQDPGQGLRLIYYSQIVNDFQKGDIAEGYSVSREKKESFPLTVTSAQKNPTAFYLCASSITQRNTEAFFGQGTRLTVV.